The 9 T cell receptor beta chains reported below all come from one sample, sequenced in a study of radiotherapy plus CTLA-4 blockade in lung cancer. Assay used: immunoSEQ multiplex PCR; TCRdb lists only in-frame clones, some missing. Of tens of thousands of clones listed, about 72% were seen once; the top ten hold about 9%. The sample here was peripheral blood, taken from a patient treated with radiotherapy plus ipilimumab. The receptors come from a human donor with non-small cell lung cancer whose response to radiotherapy plus ipilimumab could not be evaluated.

V is TRBV6-6 and J is TRBJ1-5; no reliable D call. The CDR3 extends over 14 amino acids. V lost 6 bases to trimming and J lost 0 bases, with 9 bases between them. Looked up from germline, CDR1 is MNHNY and CDR2 is SVGAGI (reference sequence). The CDR3 region is CASSPTGSNQPQHF. CDR3 coding DNA: TGTGCCAGCAGCCCCACGGGTAGCAATCAGCCCCAGCATTTT.

This chain uses TRBV27 with TRBJ2-3; 7 positions agree with TRBD2. The CDR3 extends over 15 amino acids. CDR1 is MNHEY and CDR2 is SMNVEV in the germline V gene (reference sequence). The trim removed 4 bases at V and 2 bases at J, leaving 6 bases unmatched. DNA of the CDR3: TGTGCCAGCAGTTCTGGGACTACCTACACAGATACGCAGTATTTT. Protein sequence: CASSSGTTYTDTQYF.

V usage is TRBV5-8 and J usage is TRBJ2-5, with 10 bases lining up with TRBD1. The end of the DNA fits TRBJ2-7 better, so the J call may be wrong. Germline assignment: CDR1 SGHTS and CDR2 YDEGEE. The CDR3 has 14 residues. CDR3 loop: CASSRQGARYEQYF. In nucleotides, the CDR3 is TGTGCCAGCAGCAGACAGGGGGCCAGATACGAGCAGTACTTC.

The table lists this clone with a few counts. The CDR3 region is CASSLRQYSNQPQHF. CDR3 DNA: TGTGCCAGCAGCTTGCGACAGTATAGCAATCAGCCCCAGCATTTT. V and J are TRBV5-8 and TRBJ1-5; the D gene is possibly TRBD1 (5 bases). CDR1 is SGHTS, CDR2 YDEGEE, per germline. V dropped 1 base and J dropped 0 bases, with 8 bases sitting between them. The CDR3 runs to 15 residues.

The chain recombines TRBV5-1 with TRBJ2-2; possible D gene TRBD1, 6 bases. V was cut by 4 bases and J by 13 bases, with 17 bases left in between. Germline values: CDR1 SGHRS, CDR2 YFSETQ. The CDR3 runs 13 residues. CDR3 sequence: CASSPGQSQGLFF. CDR3 DNA: TGCGCCAGCAGCCCTGGACAGAGCCAAGGGCTGTTTTTT.

The chain joins TRBV19 to TRBJ2-5; 12 bases fit TRBD2. The CDR3 has 16 residues. V trimming: 4 bases; J trimming: 2 bases; junction bases outside the gene matches: 5. From germline, CDR1 is LNHDA and CDR2 SQIVND (reference sequence). CDR3 sequence (DNA): TGTGCCAGTAGTACCGGACTAGCGGGGAGTCAAGAGACCCAGTACTTC. Residues: CASSTGLAGSQETQYF.

This clone appeared a few times. This chain links TRBV10-3 with TRBJ1-4, with 8 bases fitting TRBD1. V lost 5 bases, J lost 7 bases, and 12 bases stayed unmatched. The germline CDR1 and CDR2 sequences are ENHRY and SYGVKD. The CDR3 is 16 residues long. The CDR3 protein is CAISRGQALAGEKLFF. In DNA form, the CDR3 reads TGTGCCATCAGTAGGGGACAGGCCCTCGCAGGTGAAAAACTGTTTTTT.

Only one count was recorded for this clone. The rearrangement joins TRBV19 to TRBJ2-5; TRBD2 matches at 7 bases. The J call may not be correct, given that the DNA end is closer to TRBJ2-7. This CDR3 is built from 15 residues. Per the germline V gene, CDR1 is LNHDA and CDR2 is SQIVND (reference sequence). The CDR3: CASSTGLVGAYEQYF. For the CDR3, the DNA is TGTGCCAGTAGTACCGGACTAGTTGGGGCCTACGAGCAGTACTTC.

This clone was counted once. CDR3 residues: CASSLRGEYEQYF. CDR3 coding DNA: TGTGCCAGCAGTTTGCGGGGGGAATACGAGCAGTACTTC. The chain combines TRBV28 with TRBJ2-7; 8 bases match TRBD2. The CDR3 length is 13 residues. CDR1 MDHEN and CDR2 SYDVKM come from the germline V gene. The V segment lost 3 bases and the J segment 4 bases; nucleotides outside the gene matches: 2. Based on the CDR3 plus reference TRBV28 and TRBJ2-7, the full variable domain is DVKVTQSSRYLVKRTGEKVFLECVQDMDHENMFWYRQDPGLGLRLIYFSYDVKMKEKGDIPEGYSVSREKKERFSLILESASTNQTSMYLCASSLRGEYEQYFGPGTRLTVT.